The table lists the clone carrying this T cell receptor (beta chain) with a few counts. The antigen is undetermined. This sample stems from a study of T-cell reconstitution after alpha-beta-depleted transplantation in children. CDR1 DFQATT and CDR2 SNEGSKA come from the germline V gene (reference sequence). V dropped 7 bases and J dropped 2 bases, with 18 bases sitting between them. This CDR3 has 15 amino acids. Notes on the study in general: Alpha-beta T cells about two months after transplant reportedly derived from several hundred expanded graft clones. In some patients, recipient T cells and intrathymic progenitors surviving conditioning explained high day-60 diversity. From newly produced T cells came most of the T-cell counts and diversity one year after transplant.

Preparation of the TCRbeta library used unique molecular identifiers. Each CDR3 protein gets one entry after TCRdb re-called the PCR reads with MiXCR. The sample contains about 340,000 distinct CDR3 sequences, 15% to 20% of which appear only once. The clonotype originates from a male patient aged 2 to 9 who had a stem cell transplant for acute lymphoblastic leukemia, so the T cells may come from the graft donor. The sequencing here drew on PBMCs, mostly from graft donor cells, taken 360 days after TCRalphabeta/CD19-depleted stem cell transplant. This sequence joins TRBV20-1 and TRBJ1-5, with TRBD1 as a possible D gene (5 bases). The CDR3 protein is CSVDIAGRGNQPQHF. The CDR3 DNA sequence: TGCAGTGTTGACATAGCGGGGCGGGGCAATCAGCCCCAGCATTTT.